What follows describes a single T cell receptor beta chain. Its target is unknown. This record belongs to a study of cytomegalovirus exposure and HLA in healthy donors. Turning to the study itself: When 398 donors were genotyped, about 86% of them were found to fall in the Caucasian-associated ancestry cluster.

V dropped 6 bases and J dropped 3 bases, with 14 bases sitting between them. The CDR3 loop spans 14 amino acids. Germline-derived CDR1 and CDR2 are WSHSY and SAAADI. Overall study findings and caveats: The records held CMV serostatus as the only immune exposure information. The study found most TCR sequences rare, yet found some public TCRs in many donors.

A multiplex PCR was run with 60 Vbeta primers and 13 Jbeta primers. Only in-frame clones appear in the TCRdb table, and some are missing; sequencing was by immunoSEQ multiplex PCR. The table includes about 150,000 clones, 60% to 80% detected once. The receptor was derived from a woman in her twenties or thirties in good health and CMV-seronegative. This rearrangement joins TRBV10-2 to TRBJ1-2, with D hard to call. Material: PBMCs. The CDR3 DNA reads TGCGCCAGCAGCACCCTTGAGGGCCACTATGGCTACACCTTC. It is translated as CASSTLEGHYGYTF.